Presented here are 24 T cell receptor beta chains from one specimen sequenced in a study of blood T cell repertoires in COVID-19. TCRdb's table, derived via immunoSEQ multiplex PCR, lists solely in-frame clones and lacks some. The table includes hundreds of thousands of clones, about 90% detected once. Sequenced material: PBMCs or T cells enriched from blood (not recorded which). These receptor sequences come from a young man who had been exposed to COVID-19.

The rearrangement links TRBV7-2 to TRBJ1-3; D gene uncertain. The CDR3 totals 15 residues. The V end was cut by 3 bases, the J end by 0 bases, with 9 bases between. Germline assignment: CDR1 SGHTA and CDR2 FQGNSA. The CDR3 DNA sequence: TGTGCCAGCAGCTTGGGTGAGGACTCTGGAAACACCATATATTTT. This encodes CASSLGEDSGNTIYF.

The chain recombines TRBV18 with TRBJ1-4; 7 positions match TRBD1. The CDR3 extends over 17 amino acids. Trimming removed 3 bases from V and 0 bases from J; junction bases left unmatched: 7. Germline V gene lookup returns CDR1 KGHSH and CDR2 LQKENI. This CDR3 reads CASSPRTGRATNEKLFF. CDR3 nucleotides: TGTGCCAGCTCACCGAGGACAGGAAGGGCAACTAATGAAAAACTGTTTTTT.

Here the CDR3 reads CAYSQGKNTIYF. The CDR3, as DNA: TGTGCCTATTCTCAGGGGAAAAACACCATATATTTT. V gene TRBV30 combines with J gene TRBJ1-3; D is perhaps TRBD1 (6 bases). The CDR3 runs 12 residues. Per germline, CDR1 GTSNPN and CDR2 SVGIG (reference sequence). Deletions cut 7 bases from V and 6 bases from J, with 13 bases between.

The rearrangement links TRBV4-2 to TRBJ2-3; D is unresolved. This CDR3 region has 15 residues. The V gene lost 1 base and the J gene lost 0 bases, with 8 bases spanning the gap. Germline CDR1 is LGHNA and CDR2 is YNFKEQ. CDR3 region: CASSQALQSTDTQYF. CDR3 sequence (DNA): TGTGCCAGCAGCCAAGCCCTGCAGAGCACAGATACGCAGTATTTT.

This clone was seen a few times. The rearrangement uses TRBV30 and TRBJ1-5; 8 bases are shared with TRBD1. Germline CDR1 is GTSNPN and CDR2 is SVGIG (reference sequence). The CDR3 contains 18 residues. V lost 2 bases and J lost 0; bases outside the gene matches: 12. CDR3 coding DNA: TGTGCCTGGAGTCTAGCCCGGGGGACAGGCAATAGCAATCAGCCCCAGCATTTT. Encoded protein: CAWSLARGTGNSNQPQHF.

The chain uses TRBV5-4 and TRBJ1-2; TRBD1 matches 9 bases. Per germline, CDR1 SGHNT and CDR2 YYREEE (reference sequence). The J segment lost 8 bases and the V segment lost 0 bases, leaving 8 bases of the junction unmatched. This CDR3 comprises 15 residues. CDR3 amino acids: CASSLDRTGVSGYTF. In nucleotides, the CDR3 is TGTGCCAGCAGCTTGGATCGGACAGGGGTGTCGGGCTACACCTTC.

J is TRBJ2-1 and V is TRBV3-1 (or the pseudogene TRBV3-2); the D gene is possibly TRBD2 (6 bases). The length of the CDR3 is 14 residues. Trimming cost V 5 bases and J 15 bases, with 23 bases left between them. CDR1 is LGHDT and CDR2 is YNNKEL in the germline V gene (reference sequence). CDR3 DNA: TGTGCCAGCAGCAAATGGGCGGGGAGCGATCTACTGTTCTTC. It codes for CASSKWAGSDLLFF.

This clone was seen a single time. The V call is TRBV7-2, the J call TRBJ2-1; TRBD2 matches 10 bases. The CDR3 has 17 residues. The trim removed 3 bases at V and 7 bases at J, leaving 12 bases unmatched. Germline V lookup: CDR1 SGHTA, CDR2 FQGNSA. DNA for the CDR3: TGTGCCAGCAGCTTTCAGACACAGCGGGGGGGCCGGAATGAGCAGTTCTTC. It translates to CASSFQTQRGGRNEQFF.

CDR3 coding DNA: TGTGCCAGCACCTCCGCTAGGAGGACAGGGCAAGAGACCCAGTACTTC. Its translation: CASTSARRTGQETQYF. This chain connects TRBV27 to TRBJ2-5; TRBD1 aligns across 8 bases. V shed 7 bases, J shed 2 bases, and the junction held 12 bases outside the gene matches. This CDR3 contains 16 residues. Germline CDR1 and CDR2: MNHEY and SMNVEV (reference sequence).

V gene TRBV7-2 combines with J gene TRBJ1-5; D may be TRBD1 (6 bases). Trimming removed 4 bases from V and 0 bases from J, with 10 bases in between. The CDR3 loop spans 15 amino acids. CDR1 SGHTA and CDR2 FQGNSA come from the germline V gene. The CDR3, as DNA: TGTGCCAGCAGCTCCGGGACAAATAGCAATCAGCCCCAGCATTTT. As protein: CASSSGTNSNQPQHF.

This clone was observed a single time. This sequence joins TRBV9 and TRBJ2-3; D perhaps matches TRBD1 (6 bases). The CDR3 sequence is 15 residues long. V shed 3 bases and J shed 7 bases, with 18 bases lying between them. Germline CDR1 SGDLS, CDR2 YYNGEE. CDR3 sequence: CASSATGNGRYTQYF. DNA for the CDR3: TGTGCCAGCAGCGCCACAGGGAACGGGCGTTATACGCAGTATTTT.

The rearrangement links TRBV15 to TRBJ2-1; 8 bases match TRBD2. Germline loops: CDR1 LNHNV, CDR2 YYDKDF (reference sequence). The CDR3 runs 14 residues. V was clipped by 5 bases and J by 7 bases; unmatched bases: 7. The CDR3 reads CATSSAGGWNEQFF. As DNA, the CDR3 is TGTGCCACCAGCTCGGCGGGGGGCTGGAATGAGCAGTTCTTC.

The V gene is TRBV7-8, the J gene TRBJ2-5; the match to TRBD2 covers 7 bases. There are 13 residues in the CDR3. Trimming at V came to 5 bases and at J to 5 bases, leaving 5 bases not matched to a gene. Per the germline V gene, CDR1 is SGHVS and CDR2 is FQNEAQ. The CDR3 DNA is TGTGCCAGCAGCCGCGGGGGATTGGAGACCCAGTACTTC. Its protein product is CASSRGGLETQYF.

The rearrangement joins TRBV29-1 to TRBJ1-2; D might be TRBD1 (6 bases). Germline assignment: CDR1 SQVTM and CDR2 ANQGSEA. The CDR3 has 11 amino acids. Deletions cut 6 bases from V and 7 bases from J, with 12 bases between. The CDR3 bases are TGCAGCGTAGTGGACAGTAGTGGCTACACCTTC. Its translation is CSVVDSSGYTF.

The chain carries TRBV2 and TRBJ1-2; 7 bases are a match to TRBD1. Germline CDR1 is SNHLY and CDR2 is FYNNEI. The ends lost 8 bases at V and 6 bases at J; junction bases unmatched: 6. The CDR3 extends over 12 amino acids. The CDR3 reads CASGDRVDGYTF. CDR3 in DNA: TGTGCCAGCGGCGACAGGGTGGATGGCTACACCTTC.

The chain joins TRBV2 to TRBJ2-3, with TRBD2 matching 13 bases. V shed 9 bases, J shed 7 bases, and the junction held 10 bases outside the gene matches. This CDR3 has 15 residues. The germline CDR1 and CDR2 sequences are SNHLY and FYNNEI. CDR3 in amino acids: CASYQGLAGRYTQYF. The CDR3 DNA follows: TGTGCCAGTTACCAGGGACTAGCGGGGAGGTATACGCAGTATTTT.

V usage is TRBV4-1 and J usage is TRBJ1-5; D is perhaps TRBD1 (6 bases). Germline assignment: CDR1 MGHRA and CDR2 YSYEKL. The CDR3 sequence is 16 residues long. Trimming left V 1 base short and J 2 bases short, with 12 bases between. In DNA, the CDR3 is TGCGCCAGCAGCCAAGGAAGGGGGTCGGGCAATCAGCCCCAGCATTTT. Its translation is CASSQGRGSGNQPQHF.

The chain couples TRBV21-1 to TRBJ1-4; the table's D gene call, TRBD1, was not cross checked with the DNA. TRBV21-1 is listed as a pseudogene. This CDR3 comprises 18 residues. The CDR3 DNA is TGTGCCAGCAGCAAAGGGCTGCTCGCACACGCAACTAATGAAAAACTGTTTTTT. It specifies CASSKGLLAHATNEKLFF.

V and J are TRBV6-5 and TRBJ1-3, with D uncertain. Trimming took off 6 bases at V and 2 bases at J, with 8 bases between the two ends. This CDR3 contains 13 residues. Germline lookup yields CDR1 MNHEY and CDR2 SVGAGI. The CDR3 sequence: CASRHRAGNTIYF. CDR3 nucleotide sequence: TGTGCCAGCAGACACCGGGCTGGAAACACCATATATTTT.

With regard to this clone: In the same sample, other DNA sequences code for this CDR3. The rearrangement joins TRBV2 to TRBJ2-3, with D perhaps TRBD2 (5 bases). Germline CDR1 and CDR2: SNHLY and FYNNEI. V lost 8 bases and J 6 bases, leaving 9 bases between the germline ends. This CDR3 comprises 11 residues. CDR3 bases: TGTGCCAGCGTCTCGGGGGATACGCAGTATTTT. This encodes CASVSGDTQYF.

This sequence joins TRBV29-1 and TRBJ2-2; D not resolved. With 0 bases removed from V and 2 bases from J, the gap between germline ends came to 10 bases. The CDR3 has 15 amino acids. Germline CDR1 is SQVTM and CDR2 is ANQGSEA. The CDR3 DNA reads TGCAGCGTTGAAGATGAGGTAGTTAACACCGGGGAGCTGTTTTTT. Protein sequence: CSVEDEVVNTGELFF.

The chain has TRBV5-1 and TRBJ2-7; 11 bases are a match to TRBD2. The CDR3 loop spans 15 amino acids. The germline CDR1 and CDR2 sequences are SGHRS and YFSETQ. The ends lost 2 bases at V and 0 bases at J; junction bases unmatched: 1. The CDR3 DNA is TGCGCCAGCAGCTTACTAGCGGGGGCCTCCTACGAGCAGTACTTC. Translation: CASSLLAGASYEQYF.

The chain uses TRBV19 and TRBJ1-4; D possibly corresponds to TRBD1 (5 bases). Germline V gene sequence: CDR1 LNHDA, CDR2 SQIVND (reference sequence). The CDR3 runs to 16 residues. V was pared by 4 bases and J by 3 bases, with 15 bases between. The CDR3 region has the DNA TGTGCCAGTAGTAAACCCTCGGGACTAGCTAATGAAAAACTGTTTTTT. It translates to CASSKPSGLANEKLFF.

The gene calls are TRBV19 and TRBJ1-2; TRBD1 matches 9 bases. The CDR3 runs 14 residues. With 7 bases clipped from V and 5 bases from J, the junction kept 8 bases outside the gene matches. The germline gives CDR1 LNHDA, CDR2 SQIVND (reference sequence). CDR3 sequence (DNA): TGTGCCAGTACCCCCCCCGGGACAGGGTATGGCTACACCTTC. Its protein product is CASTPPGTGYGYTF.